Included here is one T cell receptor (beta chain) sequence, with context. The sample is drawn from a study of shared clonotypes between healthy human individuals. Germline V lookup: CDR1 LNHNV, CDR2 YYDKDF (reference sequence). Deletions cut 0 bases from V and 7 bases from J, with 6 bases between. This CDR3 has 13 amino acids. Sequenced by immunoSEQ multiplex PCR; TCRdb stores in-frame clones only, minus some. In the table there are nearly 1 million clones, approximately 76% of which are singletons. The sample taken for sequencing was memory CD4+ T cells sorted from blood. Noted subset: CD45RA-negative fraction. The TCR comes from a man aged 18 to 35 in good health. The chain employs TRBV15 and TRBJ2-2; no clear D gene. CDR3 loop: CATSREAVGELFF. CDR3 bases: TGTGCCACCAGCAGAGAAGCTGTCGGGGAGCTGTTTTTT.